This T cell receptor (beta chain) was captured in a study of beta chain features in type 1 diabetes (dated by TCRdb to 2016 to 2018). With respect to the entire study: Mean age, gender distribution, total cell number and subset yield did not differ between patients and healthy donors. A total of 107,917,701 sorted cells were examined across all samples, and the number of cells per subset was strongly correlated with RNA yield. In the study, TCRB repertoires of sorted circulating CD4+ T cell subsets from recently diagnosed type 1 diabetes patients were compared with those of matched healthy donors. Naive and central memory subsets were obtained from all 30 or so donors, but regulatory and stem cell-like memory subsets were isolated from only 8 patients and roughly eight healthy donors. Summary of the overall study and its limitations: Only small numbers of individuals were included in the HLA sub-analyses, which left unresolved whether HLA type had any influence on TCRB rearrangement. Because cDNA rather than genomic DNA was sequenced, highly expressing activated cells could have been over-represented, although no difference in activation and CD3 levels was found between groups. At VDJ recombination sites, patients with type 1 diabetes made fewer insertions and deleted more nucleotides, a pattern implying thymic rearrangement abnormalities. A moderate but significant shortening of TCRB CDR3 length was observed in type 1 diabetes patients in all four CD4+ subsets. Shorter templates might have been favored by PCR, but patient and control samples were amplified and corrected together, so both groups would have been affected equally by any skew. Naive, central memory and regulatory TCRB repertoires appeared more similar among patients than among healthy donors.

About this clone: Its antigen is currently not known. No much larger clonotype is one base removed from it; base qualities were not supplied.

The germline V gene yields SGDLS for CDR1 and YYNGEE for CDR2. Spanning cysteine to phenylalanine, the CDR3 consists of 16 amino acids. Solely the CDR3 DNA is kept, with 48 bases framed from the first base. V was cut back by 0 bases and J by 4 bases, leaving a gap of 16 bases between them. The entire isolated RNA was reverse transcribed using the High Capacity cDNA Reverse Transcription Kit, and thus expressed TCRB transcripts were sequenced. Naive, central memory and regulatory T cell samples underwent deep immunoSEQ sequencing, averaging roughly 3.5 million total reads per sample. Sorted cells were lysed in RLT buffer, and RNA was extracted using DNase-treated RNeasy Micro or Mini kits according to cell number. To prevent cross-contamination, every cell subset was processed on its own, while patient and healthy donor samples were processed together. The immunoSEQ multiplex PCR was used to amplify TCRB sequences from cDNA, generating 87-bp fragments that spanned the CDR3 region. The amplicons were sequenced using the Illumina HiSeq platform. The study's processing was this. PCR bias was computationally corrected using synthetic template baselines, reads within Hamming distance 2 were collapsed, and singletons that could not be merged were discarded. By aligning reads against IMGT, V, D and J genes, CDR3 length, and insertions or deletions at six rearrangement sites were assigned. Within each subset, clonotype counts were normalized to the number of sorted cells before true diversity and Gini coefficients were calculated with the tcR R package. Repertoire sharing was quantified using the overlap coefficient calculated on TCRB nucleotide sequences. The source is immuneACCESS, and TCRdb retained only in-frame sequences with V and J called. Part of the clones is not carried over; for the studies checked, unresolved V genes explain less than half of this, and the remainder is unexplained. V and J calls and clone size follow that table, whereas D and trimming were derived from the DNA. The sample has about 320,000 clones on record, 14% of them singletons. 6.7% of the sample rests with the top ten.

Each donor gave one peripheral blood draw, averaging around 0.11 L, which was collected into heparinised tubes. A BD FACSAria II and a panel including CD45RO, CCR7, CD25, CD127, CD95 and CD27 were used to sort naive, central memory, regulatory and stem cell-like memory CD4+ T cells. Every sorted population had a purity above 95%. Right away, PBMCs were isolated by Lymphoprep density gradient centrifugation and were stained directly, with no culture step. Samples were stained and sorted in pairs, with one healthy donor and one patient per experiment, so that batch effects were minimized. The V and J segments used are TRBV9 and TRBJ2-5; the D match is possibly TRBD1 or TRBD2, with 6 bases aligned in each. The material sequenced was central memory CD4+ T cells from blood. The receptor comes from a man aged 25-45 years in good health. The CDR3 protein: CASSVGTGRSGETQYF. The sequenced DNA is TGTGCCAGCAGCGTAGGAACAGGGAGGTCCGGAGAGACCCAGTACTTC.